The 13 T cell receptor beta chains reported below all come from one sample, sequenced in a study of CD8 T cells in Susac syndrome. Random-hexamer reverse transcription was applied to roughly 0.45 to 1 ug RNA. Via MiXCR, TCRdb re-called the immunoSEQ multiplex PCR reads, giving one row per CDR3 protein. The table includes some 260,000 distinct CDR3 sequences, approximately 85% detected once. The sample comprised CD8+ T cells from PBMCs. The receptors here all came from a human donor with multiple sclerosis.

This clonotype was detected only once. V and J are TRBV6-1 and TRBJ1-5; no definite D call. The CDR3 covers 12 residues. V was clipped by 11 bases and J by 5 bases, with 13 bases between them. The germline V gene has CDR1 MNHNS and CDR2 SASEGT. This CDR3 is CAGGRRYQPQHF. For the CDR3, the DNA is TGTGCCGGTGGCAGGCGTTATCAGCCCCAGCATTTT.

The chain couples TRBV27 to TRBJ1-2; a possible D gene is TRBD1 (6 bases). Trimming stripped 2 bases from V and 4 bases from J, with 8 bases between. In germline, CDR1 is MNHEY, CDR2 SMNVEV (reference sequence). The CDR3 runs to 13 residues. In nucleotides, the CDR3 is TGTGCCAGCAGTTTAACAGGGCTCTATGGCTACACCTTC. This sequence encodes CASSLTGLYGYTF.

The genes are TRBV7-9 and TRBJ2-7; D perhaps matches TRBD2 (6 bases). Germline V gene data show CDR1 as SEHNR and CDR2 as FQNEAQ (reference sequence). V dropped 5 bases and J dropped 7 bases, with 18 bases sitting between them. The CDR3 sequence is 14 residues long. The CDR3, as DNA: TGTGCCAGCAGCCTCCCCCGTGGGGCGGGAGAGCAGTACTTC. Translated: CASSLPRGAGEQYF.

This clonotype was seen a few times. The chain combines TRBV6-1 with TRBJ2-5; 7 bases fit TRBD1. The J segment lost 7 bases and the V segment lost 7 bases, leaving 18 bases of the junction unmatched. There are 16 residues in the CDR3. The germline V gene has CDR1 MNHNS and CDR2 SASEGT. The CDR3 region has the DNA TGTGCCAGCAAAGTAACCCTGGGGACAGACCTAGGGACCCAGTACTTC. Its translation is CASKVTLGTDLGTQYF.

This sequence joins TRBV3-1 and TRBJ2-6; a possible D gene is TRBD1 (5 bases). Trimming took 4 bases from V and 4 from J, leaving 11 bases between them. Germline V gene data show CDR1 as LGHDT and CDR2 as YNNKEL (reference sequence). This CDR3 comprises 15 residues. For the CDR3, the DNA is TGTGCCAGCAGCCCACAGGTGTACGGGGCCAACGTCCTGACTTTC. Encoded protein: CASSPQVYGANVLTF. Complete variable domain (other parts from reference TRBV3-1 and TRBJ2-6): DTAVSQTPKYLVTQMGNDKSIKCEQNLGHDTMYWYKQDSKKFLKIMFSYNNKELIINETVPNRFSPKSPDKAHLNLHINSLELGDSAVYFCASSPQVYGANVLTFGAGSRLTVL.

V gene TRBV20-1 combines with J gene TRBJ2-5; tentatively, D is TRBD2 (5 bases). Germline V gene data show CDR1 as DFQATT and CDR2 as SNEGSKA (reference sequence). The CDR3 sequence is 15 residues long. V lost 6 bases, J lost 0 bases, and 17 bases lay in between. CDR3: CSAHQPFSDQETQYF. CDR3 coding DNA: TGCAGTGCCCACCAACCCTTTAGCGACCAAGAGACCCAGTACTTC.

This clonotype turned up a few times. The junction differs from germline at one of its ends, possibly a read error. This chain joins TRBV29-1 and TRBJ2-7, with TRBD1 identical over 7 bases. Germline CDR1 SQVTM, CDR2 ANQGSEA. This CDR3 is built from 13 residues. The CDR3 protein is CSVTGTEPYEQYF. DNA of the CDR3: TGTAGCGTGACCGGGACAGAACCCTACGAGCAGTACTTC.

This chain connects TRBV13 to TRBJ2-7, with D tentatively TRBD1 (6 bases). This CDR3 has 12 residues. Per germline, CDR1 PRHDT and CDR2 FYEKMQ (reference sequence). The V end was cut by 5 bases, the J end by 7 bases, with 12 bases between. CDR3 nucleotide sequence: TGTGCCAGCAGCGAGGACAGTTTAGAGCAGTACTTC. Translating gives CASSEDSLEQYF.

As for this clonotype: An end of the junction differs from the germline gene, which may be a read error. The V and J genes are TRBV5-4 and TRBJ2-7; D gene uncertain. Germline V lookup: CDR1 SGHNT, CDR2 YYREEE (reference sequence). The CDR3 spans 13 residues. The CDR3 DNA reads TGTGCTAGCAGCCCCCTCCCCACATCGGAGCAGTACTTC. Protein product: CASSPLPTSEQYF.

The chain combines TRBV27 with TRBJ2-7; TRBD1 matches at 9 bases. The CDR3 is 14 amino acids. Looked up from germline, CDR1 is MNHEY and CDR2 is SMNVEV (reference sequence). V lost 6 bases and J lost 3; bases outside the gene matches: 6. The CDR3 DNA follows: TGTGCCAGCAGCACCGGGACAGGGTTCTACGAGCAGTACTTC. This translates into CASSTGTGFYEQYF.

The gene calls are TRBV23-1 and TRBJ1-1; maybe TRBD1 (6 bases). TRBV23-1 is an open reading frame, and its role is uncertain. V lost 6 bases, J lost 1 base, and 18 bases lay in between. CDR3 size: 16 residues. The CDR3 loop reads CASSHTGAGANTEAFF. The CDR3 DNA reads TGCGCCAGCAGCCACACCGGGGCAGGGGCGAACACTGAAGCTTTCTTT.

The chain carries TRBV29-1 and TRBJ1-1, with a tentative D call TRBD1 (5 bases). V gave up 6 bases and J gave up 4 bases, with 18 bases separating them. This CDR3 has 14 amino acids. Germline V CDR1 and CDR2: SQVTM, ANQGSEA. The CDR3 is CSVASRGMVTEAFF. CDR3 coding DNA: TGCAGCGTGGCCTCTAGGGGAATGGTCACTGAAGCTTTCTTT.

The chain is built from TRBV20-1 and TRBJ2-2; D gene uncertain. V was clipped by 5 bases and J by 8 bases, with 9 bases between them. The CDR3 sequence is 11 residues long. Germline V CDR1 and CDR2: DFQATT, SNEGSKA (reference sequence). This chain's CDR3 is CSALSRGELFF. In nucleotides, the CDR3 is TGCAGTGCTCTTAGCAGGGGGGAGCTGTTTTTT.